This T cell receptor beta chain comes out of a study of monozygotic twins with inflammatory bowel disease. CDR1 and CDR2 from the germline V gene are SQVTM and ANQGSEA. This CDR3 contains 14 residues. Study observations and caveats: Researchers report that IBD patients shared fewer clonotypes with others than healthy twins, especially amid disease activity.

TCRdb reanalyzed the 5' RACE reads, giving one entry per CDR3 protein sequence and no DNA. This table holds about 380,000 distinct CDR3 sequences. Concerning this clonotype itself: Its target is not known.

The sequence derives from a human donor with ulcerative colitis or Crohn's disease, or a healthy co-twin of an affected twin (not recorded which). V usage is TRBV29-1 and J usage is TRBJ1-2; TCRdb gives TRBD1 as the D gene, but with no DNA this cannot be confirmed. Sequencing was performed on blood. The CDR3 is CSVTRQGNVDGYTF.